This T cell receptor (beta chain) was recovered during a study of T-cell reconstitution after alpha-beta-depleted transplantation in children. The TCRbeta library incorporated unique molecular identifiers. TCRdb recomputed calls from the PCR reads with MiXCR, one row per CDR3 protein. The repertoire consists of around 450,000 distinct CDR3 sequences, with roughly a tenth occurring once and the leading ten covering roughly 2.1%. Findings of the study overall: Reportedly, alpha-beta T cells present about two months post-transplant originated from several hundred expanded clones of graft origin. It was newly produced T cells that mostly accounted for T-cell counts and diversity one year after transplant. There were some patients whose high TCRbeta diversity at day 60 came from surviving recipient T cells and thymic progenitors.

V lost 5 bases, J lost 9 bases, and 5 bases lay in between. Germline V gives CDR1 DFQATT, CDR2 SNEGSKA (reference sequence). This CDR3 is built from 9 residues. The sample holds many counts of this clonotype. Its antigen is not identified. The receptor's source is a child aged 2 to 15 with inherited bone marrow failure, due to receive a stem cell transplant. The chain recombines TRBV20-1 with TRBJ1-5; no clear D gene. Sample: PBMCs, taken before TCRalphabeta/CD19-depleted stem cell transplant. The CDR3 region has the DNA TGCAGTGCTGGGTGGCCCCAGCATTTT. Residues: CSAGWPQHF.